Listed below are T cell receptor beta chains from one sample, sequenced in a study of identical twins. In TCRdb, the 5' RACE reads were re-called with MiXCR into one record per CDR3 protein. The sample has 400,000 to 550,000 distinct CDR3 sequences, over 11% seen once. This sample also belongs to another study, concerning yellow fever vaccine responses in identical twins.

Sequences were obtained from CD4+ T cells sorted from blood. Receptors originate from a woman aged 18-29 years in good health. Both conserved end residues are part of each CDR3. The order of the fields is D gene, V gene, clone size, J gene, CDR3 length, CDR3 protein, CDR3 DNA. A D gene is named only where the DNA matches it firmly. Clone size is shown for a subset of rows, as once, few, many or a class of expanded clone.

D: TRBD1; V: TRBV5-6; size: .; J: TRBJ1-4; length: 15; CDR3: CASSLETGVAEKLFF; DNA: TGTGCCAGCAGCTTGGAGACAGGGGTAGCGGAAAAACTGTTTTTT
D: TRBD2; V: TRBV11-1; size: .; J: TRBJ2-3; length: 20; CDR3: CASSPGGVRGALSSTDTQYF; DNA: TGTGCCAGCAGCCCCGGGGGGGTACGGGGGGCCCTCTCTAGCACAGATACGCAGTATTTT
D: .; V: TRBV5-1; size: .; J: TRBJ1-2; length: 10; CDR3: CASSAGTYTF; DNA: TGCGCCAGCAGCGCCGGAACGTACACCTTC
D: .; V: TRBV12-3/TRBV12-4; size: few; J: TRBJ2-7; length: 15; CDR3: CASSLSGPSFYEQYF; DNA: TGTGCCAGCAGTTTATCCGGGCCCAGCTTCTACGAGCAGTACTTC
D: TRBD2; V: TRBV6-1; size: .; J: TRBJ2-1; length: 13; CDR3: CASSTPTSGSSFF; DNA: TGTGCCAGCAGTACCCCGACTAGCGGGAGCTCGTTCTTC
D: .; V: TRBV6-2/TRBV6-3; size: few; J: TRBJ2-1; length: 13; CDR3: CASKEDYNEWQFF; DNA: TGTGCCAGTAAGGAGGACTACAATGAGTGGCAGTTCTTC
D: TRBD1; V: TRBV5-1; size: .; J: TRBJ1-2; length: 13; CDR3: CASSPGTGSGYTF; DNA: TGCGCCAGCAGCCCGGGGACAGGGTCTGGCTACACCTTC
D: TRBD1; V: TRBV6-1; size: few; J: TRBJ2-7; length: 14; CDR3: CASRRQGGSYEQYF; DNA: TGTGCCAGCAGACGACAGGGGGGATCCTACGAGCAGTACTTC
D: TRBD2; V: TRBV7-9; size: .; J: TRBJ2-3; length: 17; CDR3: CASSPTYPGGLGDTQYF; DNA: TGTGCCAGCAGCCCAACATACCCGGGGGGGCTTGGAGATACGCAGTATTTT
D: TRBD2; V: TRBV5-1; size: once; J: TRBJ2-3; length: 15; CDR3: CASSLTSEVADTQYF; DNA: TGCGCCAGCAGCTTGACTAGCGAAGTAGCAGATACGCAGTATTTT
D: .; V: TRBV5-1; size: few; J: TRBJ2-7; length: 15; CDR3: CASSGNRSWGYEQYF; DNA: TGCGCCAGCAGCGGAAACAGGAGCTGGGGGTACGAGCAGTACTTC
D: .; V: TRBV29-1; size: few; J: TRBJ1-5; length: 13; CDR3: CSVRAGNNQPQHF; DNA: TGCAGCGTTCGGGCAGGGAACAATCAGCCCCAGCATTTT
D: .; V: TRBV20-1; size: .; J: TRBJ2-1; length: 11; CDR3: CSARDGTKASF; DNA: TGCAGTGCTAGAGACGGGACCAAGGCGTCATTC
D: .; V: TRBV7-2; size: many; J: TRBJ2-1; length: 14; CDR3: CASSFGTGNNEQFF; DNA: TGTGCCAGCAGCTTCGGGACGGGAAACAATGAGCAGTTCTTC
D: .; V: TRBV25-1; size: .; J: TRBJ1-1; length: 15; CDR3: CASSNYRDMNTEAFF; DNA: TGTGCCAGCAGTAACTACAGGGACATGAACACTGAAGCTTTCTTT
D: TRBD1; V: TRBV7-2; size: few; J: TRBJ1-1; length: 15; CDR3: CASSLGGTGVTEAFF; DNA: TGTGCCAGCAGCTTAGGTGGGACAGGGGTCACTGAAGCTTTCTTT
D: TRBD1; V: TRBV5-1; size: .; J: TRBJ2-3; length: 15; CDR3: CASSPGQVRTDTQYF; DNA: TGCGCCAGCAGCCCAGGACAGGTTCGCACAGATACGCAGTATTTT
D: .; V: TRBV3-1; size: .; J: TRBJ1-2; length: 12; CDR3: CASSSRDAGYTF; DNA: TGTGCCAGCAGCTCCCGGGACGCTGGCTACACCTTC
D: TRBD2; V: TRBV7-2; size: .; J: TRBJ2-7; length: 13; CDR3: CASSLSRGYEQYF; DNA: TGTGCCAGCAGCTTGTCGCGGGGGTACGAGCAGTACTTC
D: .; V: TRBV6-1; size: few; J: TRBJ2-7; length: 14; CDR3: CASSGGTFYAEQYF; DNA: TGTGCCAGCAGTGGCGGGACCTTTTACGCCGAGCAGTACTTC
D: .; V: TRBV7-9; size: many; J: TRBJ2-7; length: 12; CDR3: CAGAHSSYEQYF; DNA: TGTGCCGGCGCGCACAGCTCCTACGAGCAGTACTTC
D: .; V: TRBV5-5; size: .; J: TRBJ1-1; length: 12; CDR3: CASSTENTEAFF; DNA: TGTGCCAGCAGCACCGAGAACACTGAAGCTTTCTTT
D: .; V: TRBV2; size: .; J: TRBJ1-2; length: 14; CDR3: CASNAVMGRNGYTF; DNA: TGTGCCAGCAACGCAGTAATGGGACGGAATGGCTACACCTTC
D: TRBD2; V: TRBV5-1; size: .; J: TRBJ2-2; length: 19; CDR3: CASSREDLLATKGTGELFF; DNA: TGCGCCAGCAGCAGGGAAGACCTACTAGCGACGAAGGGTACCGGGGAGCTGTTTTTT
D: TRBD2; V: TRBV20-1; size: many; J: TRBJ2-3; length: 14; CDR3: CSARASGKSDTQYF; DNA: TGCAGTGCTAGGGCTAGCGGGAAGTCAGATACGCAGTATTTT
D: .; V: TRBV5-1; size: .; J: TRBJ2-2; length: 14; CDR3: CASSPSNPAGELFF; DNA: TGCGCCAGCAGCCCCTCGAACCCGGCCGGGGAGCTGTTTTTT
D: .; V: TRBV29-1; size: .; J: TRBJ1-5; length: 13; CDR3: CSAGQSSNQPQHF; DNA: TGCAGCGCCGGACAGTCGAGCAATCAGCCCCAGCATTTT
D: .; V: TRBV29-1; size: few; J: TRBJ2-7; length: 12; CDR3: CSVRRGPYEQYF; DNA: TGCAGCGTTCGGCGGGGCCCCTACGAGCAGTACTTC
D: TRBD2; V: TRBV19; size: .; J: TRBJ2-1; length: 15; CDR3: CASSMAGLAGGPRFF; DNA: TGTGCCAGTAGTATGGCGGGACTAGCGGGAGGGCCTCGGTTCTTC
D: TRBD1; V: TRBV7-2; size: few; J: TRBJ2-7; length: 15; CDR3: CASSPVGQGAREQYF; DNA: TGTGCCAGCAGCCCGGTGGGACAGGGGGCAAGGGAGCAGTACTTC
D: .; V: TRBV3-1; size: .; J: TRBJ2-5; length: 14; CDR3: CASSQDDTIETQYF; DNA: TGTGCCAGCAGCCAAGATGACACGATAGAGACCCAGTACTTC
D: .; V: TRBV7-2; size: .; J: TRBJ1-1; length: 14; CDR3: CASTPATAHTEAFF; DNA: TGTGCCAGCACCCCCGCGACAGCCCACACTGAAGCTTTCTTT
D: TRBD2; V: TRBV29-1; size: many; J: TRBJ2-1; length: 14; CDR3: CSATLAVSYNEQFF; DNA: TGCAGCGCCACGCTAGCGGTCTCCTACAATGAGCAGTTCTTC
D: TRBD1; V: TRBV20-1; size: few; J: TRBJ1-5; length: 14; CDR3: CSADTGGRNQPQHF; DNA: TGCAGTGCTGATACAGGGGGGCGCAATCAGCCCCAGCATTTT
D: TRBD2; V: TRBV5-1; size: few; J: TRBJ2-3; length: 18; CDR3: CASSSATLAGGRTDTQYF; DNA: TGCGCCAGCAGCTCGGCAACGCTAGCGGGAGGGCGCACAGATACGCAGTATTTT